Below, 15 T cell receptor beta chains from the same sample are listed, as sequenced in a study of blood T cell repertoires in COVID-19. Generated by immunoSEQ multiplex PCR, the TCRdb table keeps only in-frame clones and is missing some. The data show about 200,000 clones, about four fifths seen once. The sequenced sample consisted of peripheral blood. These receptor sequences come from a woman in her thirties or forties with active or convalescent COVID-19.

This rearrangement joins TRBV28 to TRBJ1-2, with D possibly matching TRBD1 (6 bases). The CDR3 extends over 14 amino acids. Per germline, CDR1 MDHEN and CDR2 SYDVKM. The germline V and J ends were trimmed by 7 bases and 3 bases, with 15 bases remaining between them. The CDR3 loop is CASTYFDRYYGYTF. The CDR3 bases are TGTGCCAGCACCTACTTTGACAGGTACTATGGCTACACCTTC.

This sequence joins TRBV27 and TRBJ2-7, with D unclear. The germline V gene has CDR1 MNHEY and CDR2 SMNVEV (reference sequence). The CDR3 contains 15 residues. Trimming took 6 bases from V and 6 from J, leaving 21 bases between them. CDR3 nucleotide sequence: TGTGCCAGCAGCGTCAACATAGGCGGATTCTCCGAGCAGTACTTC. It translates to CASSVNIGGFSEQYF.

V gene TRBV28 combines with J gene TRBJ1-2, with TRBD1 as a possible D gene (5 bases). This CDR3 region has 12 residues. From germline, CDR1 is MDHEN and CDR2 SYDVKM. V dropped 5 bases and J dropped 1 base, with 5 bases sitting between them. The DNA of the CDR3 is TGTGCCAGCAGTCAGGGTAACTATGGCTACACCTTC. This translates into CASSQGNYGYTF.

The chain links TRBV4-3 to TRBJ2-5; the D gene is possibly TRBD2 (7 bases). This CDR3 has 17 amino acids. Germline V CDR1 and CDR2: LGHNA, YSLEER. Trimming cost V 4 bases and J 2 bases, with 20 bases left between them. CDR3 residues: CASSPRGSAGAQETQYF. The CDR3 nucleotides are TGCGCCAGCAGCCCCAGAGGTTCGGCGGGGGCTCAAGAGACCCAGTACTTC.

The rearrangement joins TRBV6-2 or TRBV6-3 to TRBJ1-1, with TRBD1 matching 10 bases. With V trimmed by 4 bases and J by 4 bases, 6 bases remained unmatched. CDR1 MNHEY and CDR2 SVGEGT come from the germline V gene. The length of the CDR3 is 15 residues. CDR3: CASSLTGGVFTEAFF. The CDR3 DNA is TGTGCCAGCAGTTTGACAGGGGGCGTATTCACTGAAGCTTTCTTT.

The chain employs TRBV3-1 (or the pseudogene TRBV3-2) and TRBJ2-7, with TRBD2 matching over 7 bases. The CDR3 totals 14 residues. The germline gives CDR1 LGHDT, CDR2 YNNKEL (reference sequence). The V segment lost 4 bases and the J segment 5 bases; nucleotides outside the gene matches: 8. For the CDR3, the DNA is TGTGCCAGCAGCCCCTGGACTAGAGAAGACGAGCAGTACTTC. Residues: CASSPWTREDEQYF.

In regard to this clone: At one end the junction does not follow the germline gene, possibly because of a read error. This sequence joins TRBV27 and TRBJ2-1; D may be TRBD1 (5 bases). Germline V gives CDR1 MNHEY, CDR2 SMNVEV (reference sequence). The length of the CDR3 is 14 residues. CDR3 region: CASSTWGSDNEQFF. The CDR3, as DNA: TGTGCCAGCAGTACTTGGGGCTCCGACAATGAGCAGTTCTTC.

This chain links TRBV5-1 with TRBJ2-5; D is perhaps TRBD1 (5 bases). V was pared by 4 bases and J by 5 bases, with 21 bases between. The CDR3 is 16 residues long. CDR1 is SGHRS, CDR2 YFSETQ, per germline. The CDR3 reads CASSQETDRLGETQYF. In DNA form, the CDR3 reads TGCGCCAGCAGCCAAGAGACAGATAGGTTAGGGGAGACCCAGTACTTC.

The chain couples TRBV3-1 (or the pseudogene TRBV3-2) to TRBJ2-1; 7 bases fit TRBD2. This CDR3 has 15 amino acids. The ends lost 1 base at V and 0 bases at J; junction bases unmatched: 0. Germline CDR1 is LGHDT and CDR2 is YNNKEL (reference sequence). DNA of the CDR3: TGTGCCAGCAGCCAAGGCGGGAGCTCCTACAATGAGCAGTTCTTC. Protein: CASSQGGSSYNEQFF.

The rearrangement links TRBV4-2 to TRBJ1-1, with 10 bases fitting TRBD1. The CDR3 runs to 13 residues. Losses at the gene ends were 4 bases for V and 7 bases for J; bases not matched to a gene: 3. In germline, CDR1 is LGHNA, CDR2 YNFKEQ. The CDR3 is CASSRGQGGEAFF. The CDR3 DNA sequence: TGTGCCAGCAGCCGCGGACAGGGGGGTGAAGCTTTCTTT.

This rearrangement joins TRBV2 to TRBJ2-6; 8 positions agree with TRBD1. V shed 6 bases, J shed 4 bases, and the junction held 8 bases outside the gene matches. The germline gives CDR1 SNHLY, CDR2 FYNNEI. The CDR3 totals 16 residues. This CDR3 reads CASSPDRGGGANVLTF. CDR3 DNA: TGTGCCAGCAGCCCCGACAGGGGAGGAGGGGCCAACGTCCTGACTTTC.

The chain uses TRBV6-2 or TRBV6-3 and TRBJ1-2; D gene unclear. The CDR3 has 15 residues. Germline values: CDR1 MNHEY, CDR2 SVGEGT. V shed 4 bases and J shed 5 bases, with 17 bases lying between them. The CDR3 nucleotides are TGTGCCAGCAGTTCGCGTGGGCCCTTATTTTATGGCTACACCTTC. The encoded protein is CASSSRGPLFYGYTF.

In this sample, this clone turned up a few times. This CDR3 reads CSVQGNTGELFF. The CDR3 DNA sequence: TGCAGCGTACAGGGTAACACCGGGGAGCTGTTTTTT. The chain joins TRBV29-1 to TRBJ2-2, with D tentatively TRBD1 (6 bases). Looked up from germline, CDR1 is SQVTM and CDR2 is ANQGSEA. V was shortened by 6 bases and J by 2 bases, with 7 bases between the two germline ends. The CDR3 sequence is 12 residues long.

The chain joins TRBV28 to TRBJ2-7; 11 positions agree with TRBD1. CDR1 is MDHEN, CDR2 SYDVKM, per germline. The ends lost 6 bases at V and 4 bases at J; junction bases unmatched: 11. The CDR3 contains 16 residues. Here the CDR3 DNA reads TGTGCCAGCAGCCCAGGACAGGGGGCGAGTGGGTACGAGCAGTACTTC. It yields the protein CASSPGQGASGYEQYF.

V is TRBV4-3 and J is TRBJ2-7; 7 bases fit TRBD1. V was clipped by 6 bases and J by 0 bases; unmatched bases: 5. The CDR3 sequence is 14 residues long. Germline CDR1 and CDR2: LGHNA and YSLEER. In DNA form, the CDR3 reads TGCGCCAGCAGTCTGACAGGGAGCTCCTACGAGCAGTACTTC. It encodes CASSLTGSSYEQYF.